These T cell receptor beta chains were read from a single sample in a study of cytomegalovirus exposure and HLA in healthy donors. The protocol was immunoSEQ multiplex PCR, while the TCRdb copy is restricted to in-frame clones and leaves out a portion. The data show roughly 160,000 clones, 76% seen once. Material: PBMCs. All receptors derive from a man between 60 and 75 years old in good health and CMV-seronegative. Each CDR3 is given with its conserved first and last residue. D genes are given only for firm matches. Rows may omit the clone size; those that give it use once, few, many or a size class.

>-|TRBJ1-5|TRBV27|TRBD1
TGTGCCAGCAGTTTAGTGTCGGGACAGGGCGGCCAGCCCCAGCATTTT
CASSLVSGQGGQPQHF
>-|TRBJ1-2|TRBV10-3|-
TGTGCCATCAGTGAGCCCCTAGTAAACTATGGCTACACCTTC
CAISEPLVNYGYTF
>-|TRBJ1-2|TRBV7-9|-
TGTGCCAGCAGCTTAGACGGGTCTGGCTACACCTTC
CASSLDGSGYTF
>few|TRBJ1-2|TRBV4-2|-
TGTGCCAGCAGCCAAGACAGGCGGGACTATGGCTACACCTTC
CASSQDRRDYGYTF
>-|TRBJ2-7|TRBV7-2|-
TGTGCCAGCAGCTTAGCGAGGGATTCCTACGAGCAGTACTTC
CASSLARDSYEQYF
>-|TRBJ2-3|TRBV5-1|TRBD2
TGCGCCAGCAGCTTGTTCACGACTAGCGGGAGGGATACGCAGTATTTT
CASSLFTTSGRDTQYF
>few|TRBJ2-7|TRBV7-2|-
TGTGCCAGCAGCTTTGACCTAGGGGTCCCCGAGCAGTACTTC
CASSFDLGVPEQYF
>-|TRBJ2-7|TRBV7-9|-
TGTTCCAGCAGCTTAGTATCGGGGTACGCCCTCTACGAGCAGTACTTC
CSSSLVSGYALYEQYF
>-|TRBJ1-1|TRBV5-4|-
TGTGCCAGCAGTTCTGACCCCGGAGCCACTGAAGCTTTCTTT
CASSSDPGATEAFF
>-|TRBJ2-3|TRBV7-2|-
TGTGCCAGCAGCCCGTACAGTCTACTTTCAGATACGCAGTATTTT
CASSPYSLLSDTQYF
>-|TRBJ2-5|TRBV7-8|-
TGTGCCAGCAGCCTCCTACAGGAGCCAGGGGAGACCCAGTACTTC
CASSLLQEPGETQYF
>-|TRBJ1-3|TRBV6-5|-
TGTGCCAGCAGTTACGCCCCAGGGTCAGGAAACACCATATATTTT
CASSYAPGSGNTIYF
>-|TRBJ1-5|TRBV28|TRBD1
TGTGCCAGCAAAGACAGGGGGCGAGACAATCAGCCCCAGCATTTT
CASKDRGRDNQPQHF
>-|TRBJ2-2|TRBV19|-
TGTGCCAGTAGGGAGTTAGGTTGGAGCACCGGGGAGCTGTTTTTT
CASRELGWSTGELFF
>few|TRBJ2-5|TRBV19|TRBD2
TGTGCCAGTAGTAACCGACTAGCGGGGGGGCCACAAGAGACCCAGTACTTC
CASSNRLAGGPQETQYF
>-|TRBJ2-7|TRBV10-2|-
TGCGCCAGCAGTGAGTTCAGGGCGAGCTCCTACGAGCAGTACTTC
CASSEFRASSYEQYF
>few|TRBJ2-3|TRBV4-3|-
TGCGCCAGCAGCCAATCCAACTTAGCAGATACGCAGTATTTT
CASSQSNLADTQYF
>-|TRBJ2-7|TRBV7-2|TRBD1
TGTGCCAGCAGATCGCAGGGGGTTCCCACCTACGAGCAGTACTTC
CASRSQGVPTYEQYF
>once|TRBJ2-5|TRBV27|-
TGTGCCAGCAGTTCCGTCCGTCCCGGGGGAACTGAGACCCAGTACTTC
CASSSVRPGGTETQYF
>few|TRBJ2-7|TRBV27|TRBD1
TGTGCCAGCAGTTACTACGAAATAGGGGGCCCTCGTAACGAGCAGTACTTC
CASSYYEIGGPRNEQYF
>-|TRBJ1-4|TRBV19|-
TGTGCCAGTAGGACTACAACTAATGAAAAACTGTTTTTT
CASRTTTNEKLFF
>-|TRBJ1-5|TRBV6-6|TRBD1
TGTGCCAGCAGGTCCACAGGGGGCTATCAGCCCCAGCATTTT
CASRSTGGYQPQHF
>-|TRBJ1-2|TRBV19|TRBD1
TGTGCCAGTAGGCGGACAGGGGGCGTATCGGCTAACTATGGCTACACCTTC
CASRRTGGVSANYGYTF
>few|TRBJ1-4|TRBV5-6|-
TGTGCCAGCAGCTTGAAGTGGGGGGCAACTAATGAAAAACTGTTTTTT
CASSLKWGATNEKLFF
>few|TRBJ2-2|TRBV6-1|TRBD1
TGTGCCAGCAGGGAAACGGACAGGGCTCGCACCGGGGAGCTGTTTTTT
CASRETDRARTGELFF
>-|TRBJ1-3|TRBV19|-
TGTGCCAGCAACAACAGGGCGAGCTCTGGAAACACCATATATTTT
CASNNRASSGNTIYF